These 28 T cell receptor beta chains came from one sample sequenced in a study of cytomegalovirus exposure and HLA in healthy donors. The PCR contained 60 Vbeta and 13 Jbeta primers. Clones were sequenced by immunoSEQ multiplex PCR, and TCRdb holds only the in-frame ones, with some missing. Seen in this sample are just over 150,000 clones; the ten most common clones hold roughly 1.9%. Sequencing input: PBMCs. These receptor sequences come from a young man in good health and CMV-seronegative.

The chain employs TRBV19 and TRBJ2-1; possible D gene TRBD1, 6 bases. Germline V gives CDR1 LNHDA, CDR2 SQIVND (reference sequence). The CDR3 extends over 14 amino acids. With 6 bases removed from V and 8 bases from J, the gap between germline ends came to 17 bases. The CDR3 DNA reads TGTGCCAGTAGCTTAGGGGGTGTCACCTATGAGCAGTTCTTC. This codes for CASSLGGVTYEQFF.

The chain employs TRBV2 and TRBJ1-5; D is possibly TRBD1 (5 bases). The length of the CDR3 is 14 residues. Germline V gene sequence: CDR1 SNHLY, CDR2 FYNNEI. Trimming removed 3 bases from V and 0 bases from J, with 6 bases in between. The CDR3 sequence is CASSDRDSNQPQHF. CDR3 DNA sequence: TGTGCCAGCAGTGACAGGGATAGCAATCAGCCCCAGCATTTT.

This sequence joins TRBV6-5 and TRBJ2-5; 7 bases match TRBD1. Matching the DNA end better, TRBJ2-7 makes the J call doubtful. The CDR3 totals 14 residues. Germline V CDR1 and CDR2: MNHEY, SVGAGI. The chain's CDR3 is CASSYRDRAYEQYF. The DNA of the CDR3 is TGTGCCAGCAGTTACCGGGACAGAGCCTACGAGCAGTACTTC.

The chain is built from TRBV2 and TRBJ2-7; a weak D match, TRBD1 (7 bases). CDR3 length: 14 amino acids. Germline CDR1 is SNHLY and CDR2 is FYNNEI. Deletions cut 11 bases from V and 4 bases from J, with 21 bases between. The CDR3 region is CAGGGTGAQYEQYF. As DNA, the CDR3 is TGTGCCGGGGGAGGTACAGGGGCGCAGTACGAGCAGTACTTC.

This chain joins TRBV28 and TRBJ1-2, with D perhaps TRBD1 (5 bases). The CDR3 is 13 amino acids. Germline values: CDR1 MDHEN, CDR2 SYDVKM. The germline V and J ends were trimmed by 6 bases and 2 bases, with 10 bases remaining between them. In DNA, the CDR3 is TGTGCCAGCAGCCGTGGGGGGAACTATGGCTACACCTTC. Protein product: CASSRGGNYGYTF.

V usage is TRBV5-6 and J usage is TRBJ1-1; no firm D call. The CDR3 extends over 14 amino acids. The ends were cut back, 1 base at V and 3 bases at J, with 10 bases in the middle. From germline, CDR1 is SGHDT and CDR2 YYEEEE. Here the CDR3 DNA reads TGTGCCAGCAGCTTGCCGGGAGGGCACACTGAAGCTTTCTTT. Protein sequence: CASSLPGGHTEAFF.

The chain is built from TRBV7-3 and TRBJ2-3, with 13 nucleotides matching TRBD2. This CDR3 has 19 amino acids. Germline CDR1 reads SGHTA; CDR2 reads FQGTGA. The junction had 11 bases not matched to a gene; V was cut back by 5 bases and J by 0 bases. Here the CDR3 reads CASSAHGLAGARSTDTQYF. The DNA for the CDR3 is TGTGCCAGCAGCGCCCACGGACTAGCGGGGGCAAGGAGCACAGATACGCAGTATTTT.

The V and J genes are TRBV29-1 and TRBJ1-2, with 7 bases fitting TRBD1. Germline trimming cut 4 bases from V and 2 bases from J; bases unmatched to any gene: 4. This CDR3 spans 13 amino acids. Germline CDR1 is SQVTM and CDR2 is ANQGSEA. The DNA of the CDR3 is TGCAGCGTTGCCGGGACAGCGAACTATGGCTACACCTTC. It encodes CSVAGTANYGYTF.

The V call is TRBV6-5, the J call TRBJ2-7; the match to TRBD1 covers 8 bases. Trimming took 0 bases from V and 2 from J; bases not matched to a gene: 6. The CDR3 has 16 residues. Germline CDR1 and CDR2: MNHEY and SVGAGI. In nucleotides, the CDR3 is TGTGCCAGCAGTTACTCCGGGACAGGAGCCCCCTACGAGCAGTACTTC. Translated, it gives CASSYSGTGAPYEQYF.

The genes are TRBV30 and TRBJ1-5; 12 nucleotides agree with TRBD1. Germline loops: CDR1 GTSNPN, CDR2 SVGIG (reference sequence). Trimming at V came to 5 bases and at J to 2 bases, leaving 4 bases not matched to a gene. The length of the CDR3 is 15 residues. CDR3 coding DNA: TGTGCCTGGGCGGGACAGGGGGCCGGCAATCAGCCCCAGCATTTT. The encoded protein is CAWAGQGAGNQPQHF.

The V gene is TRBV29-1, the J gene TRBJ2-3; D gene ambiguous. The CDR3 loop spans 14 amino acids. Deletions cut 3 bases from V and 0 bases from J, with 10 bases between. In germline, CDR1 is SQVTM, CDR2 ANQGSEA. CDR3 bases: TGCAGCGTTGAGATAACTTCCAGCACAGATACGCAGTATTTT. Translating gives CSVEITSSTDTQYF.

CDR3 amino acids: CANSLPPGQVSNTEAFF. For the CDR3, the DNA is TGTGCCAACAGCCTCCCGCCCGGACAGGTATCGAACACTGAAGCTTTCTTT. J is TRBJ1-1 and V is TRBV28; 7 nucleotides agree with TRBD1. Germline CDR1 and CDR2: MDHEN and SYDVKM. V was clipped by 10 bases and J by 1 base; unmatched bases: 18. CDR3 length: 17 amino acids.

The chain couples TRBV30 to TRBJ1-5, with 8 bases identical to TRBD1. Germline V lookup: CDR1 GTSNPN, CDR2 SVGIG (reference sequence). The CDR3 contains 15 residues. With V trimmed by 0 bases and J by 5 bases, 6 bases remained unmatched. The CDR3 sequence is CAWSVQAGGYQPQHF. In DNA form, the CDR3 reads TGTGCCTGGAGTGTACAGGCAGGGGGCTATCAGCCCCAGCATTTT.

For the CDR3, the DNA is TGTGCCAGCAGTAGATTGGGACAGGGGGGAAACGAGCAGTACTTC. It yields the protein CASSRLGQGGNEQYF. The chain has TRBV6-1 and TRBJ2-7; 11 nucleotides line up with TRBD1. From germline, CDR1 is MNHNS and CDR2 SASEGT. There are 15 residues in the CDR3. Trimming took 5 bases from V and 5 from J; bases not matched to a gene: 8.

V gene TRBV5-4 combines with J gene TRBJ2-5, with 12 positions matching TRBD2. The CDR3 extends over 19 amino acids. Germline V gene sequence: CDR1 SGHNT, CDR2 YYREEE (reference sequence). The junction had 18 bases not matched to a gene; V was cut back by 4 bases and J by 5 bases. The CDR3 spells CASSHGPRRSSGRVETQYF. The CDR3 nucleotides read TGTGCCAGCAGCCACGGCCCCCGGCGGTCTAGCGGGAGGGTGGAGACCCAGTACTTC.

This rearrangement joins TRBV11-2 to TRBJ2-3; D uncertain. This CDR3 spans 14 amino acids. The germline V and J ends were trimmed by 4 bases and 1 base, with 9 bases remaining between them. Per the germline V gene, CDR1 is SGHAT and CDR2 is FQNNGV. The CDR3 region is CASSSTRGTDTQYF. In DNA, the CDR3 is TGTGCCAGCAGCTCCACCCGAGGCACAGATACGCAGTATTTT.

Remarks on this clone: This sample also contains other DNA sequences that code for the same CDR3. J is TRBJ2-7 and V is TRBV15; 9 bases fit TRBD1. V was pared by 3 bases and J by 2 bases, with 2 bases of the junction left unmatched. Germline V gene lookup returns CDR1 LNHNV and CDR2 YYDKDF (reference sequence). CDR3 length equals 14 residues. Written as DNA, the CDR3 is TGTGCCACCAGCAGGGACAGGGGCCCCTACGAGCAGTACTTC. Its protein product is CATSRDRGPYEQYF.

The chain uses TRBV6-1 and TRBJ1-1; 7 bases align to TRBD1. Germline V CDR1 and CDR2: MNHNS, SASEGT. The V segment lost 1 base and the J segment 10 bases; nucleotides outside the gene matches: 3. The CDR3 loop spans 12 amino acids. The CDR3 nucleotides read TGTGCCAGCAGTGAAGACAGGGGAGGAGCTTTCTTT. Translating gives CASSEDRGGAFF.

V is TRBV5-4 and J is TRBJ1-3; weak D call: TRBD1 (6 bases). The V and J ends lost 0 bases and 0 bases respectively, with 10 bases between them. CDR1 is SGHNT and CDR2 is YYREEE in the germline V gene (reference sequence). CDR3 size: 16 residues. CDR3 DNA sequence: TGTGCCAGCAGCTTGGACAGGGCGTACTCTGGAAACACCATATATTTT. Translated, it gives CASSLDRAYSGNTIYF. The full variable domain, rest sourced from reference TRBV5-4 and TRBJ1-3, is ETGVTQSPTHLIKTRGQQVTLRCSSQSGHNTVSWYQQALGQGPQFIFQYYREEENGRGNFPPRFSGLQFPNYSSELNVNALELDDSALYLCASSLDRAYSGNTIYFGEGSWLTVV.

The CDR3 bases are TGTGCCAGCAATGGAGGGCGAGAGGCTTTCTTT. Translated, it gives CASNGGREAFF. The V call is TRBV6-5, the J call TRBJ1-1, with unresolved D. CDR1 and CDR2 from the germline V gene are MNHEY and SVGAGI. V was clipped by 7 bases and J by 11 bases, with 14 bases between them. The length of the CDR3 is 11 residues.

To note about this clone: Mismatch with germline at one junction end may stem from a read error. The chain links TRBV7-2 to TRBJ2-7; 9 bases are shared with TRBD1. This CDR3 spans 15 amino acids. From germline, CDR1 is SGHTA and CDR2 FQGNSA. The CDR3: CASSLSGTGIYGQYF. The CDR3, as DNA: TGTGCCAGCAGCCTTTCCGGGACAGGGATCTACGGGCAGTACTTC.

The chain couples TRBV5-1 to TRBJ1-3; D remains unclear. The CDR3 consists of 15 residues. From germline, CDR1 is SGHRS and CDR2 YFSETQ. The V end lost 1 base, the J end lost 1 base, and 9 bases lay between the germline ends. The CDR3 here is CASSLSGLSGNTIYF. The CDR3 DNA reads TGCGCCAGCAGCTTGTCGGGGTTATCTGGAAACACCATATATTTT.

The rearrangement links TRBV9 to TRBJ2-7; 10 bases are a match to TRBD2. CDR1 is SGDLS, CDR2 YYNGEE, per germline. V lost 0 bases and J lost 6; bases outside the gene matches: 6. The CDR3 runs 15 residues. The CDR3 DNA reads as TGTGCCAGCAGCGTAGAGTCTAGCGGGAGACGCGAGCAGTACTTC. Its protein is CASSVESSGRREQYF. Combining the CDR3 with reference TRBV9 and TRBJ2-7 gives the whole variable domain DSGVTQTPKHLITATGQRVTLRCSPRSGDLSVYWYQQSLDQGLQFLIQYYNGEERAKGNILERFSAQQFPDLHSELNLSSLELGDSALYFCASSVESSGRREQYFGPGTRLTVT.

The V gene is TRBV27, the J gene TRBJ2-3; a possible D gene is TRBD1 (7 bases). Trimming removed 3 bases from V and 1 base from J, with 17 bases in between. Germline V CDR1 and CDR2: MNHEY, SMNVEV (reference sequence). The CDR3 extends over 17 amino acids. This chain's CDR3 is CASSFIQGRFGTDTQYF. As DNA, the CDR3 is TGTGCCAGCAGTTTTATACAGGGGAGGTTTGGCACAGATACGCAGTATTTT.

The chain is built from TRBV5-1 and TRBJ2-5, with D tentatively TRBD1 (6 bases). V was clipped by 5 bases and J by 2 bases, with 16 bases between them. This CDR3 has 15 amino acids. The V gene's germline CDR1 is SGHRS and CDR2 YFSETQ. Here the CDR3 reads CASRLIGTNQETQYF. In DNA form, the CDR3 reads TGCGCCAGCAGACTTATAGGGACAAATCAAGAGACCCAGTACTTC.

This chain joins TRBV7-9 and TRBJ2-7, with 7 positions matching TRBD1. Germline V gene sequence: CDR1 SEHNR, CDR2 FQNEAQ (reference sequence). With 6 bases clipped from V and 2 bases from J, the junction kept 10 bases outside the gene matches. There are 15 residues in the CDR3. In DNA form, the CDR3 reads TGTGCCAGCAGTCCTCCGGGACAGACCACCTACGAGCAGTACTTC. Protein sequence: CASSPPGQTTYEQYF.

This chain uses TRBV4-1 with TRBJ2-7, with 12 bases aligning to TRBD1. This CDR3 is 16 amino acids long. Per the germline V gene, CDR1 is MGHRA and CDR2 is YSYEKL. Trimming cost V 4 bases and J 5 bases; bases outside gene matches: 9. The CDR3 loop is CASSPDPGTGGDEQYF. CDR3 coding DNA: TGCGCCAGCAGCCCCGATCCCGGGACAGGGGGCGACGAGCAGTACTTC.

This chain uses TRBV11-2 with TRBJ2-1; D possibly corresponds to TRBD2 (5 bases). The V end lost 3 bases, the J end lost 7 bases, and 13 bases lay between the germline ends. Germline CDR1 and CDR2: SGHAT and FQNNGV. The CDR3 totals 14 residues. The CDR3 reads CASSFWTGFNEQFF. CDR3 DNA sequence: TGTGCCAGCAGCTTTTGGACTGGTTTTAATGAGCAGTTCTTC.